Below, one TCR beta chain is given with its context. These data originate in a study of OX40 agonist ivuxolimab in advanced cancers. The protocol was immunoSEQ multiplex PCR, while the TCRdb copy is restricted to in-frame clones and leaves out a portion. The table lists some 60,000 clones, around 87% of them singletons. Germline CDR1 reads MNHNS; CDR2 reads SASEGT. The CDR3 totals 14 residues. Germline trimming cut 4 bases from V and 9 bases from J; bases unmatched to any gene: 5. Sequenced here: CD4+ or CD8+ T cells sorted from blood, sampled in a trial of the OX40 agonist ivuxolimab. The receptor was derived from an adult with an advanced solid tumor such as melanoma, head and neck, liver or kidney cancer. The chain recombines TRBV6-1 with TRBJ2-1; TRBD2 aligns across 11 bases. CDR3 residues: CASSVSGRAIEQFF. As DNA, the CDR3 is TGTGCCAGCAGTGTTAGCGGGAGGGCCATTGAGCAGTTCTTC.